This entry features one T cell receptor beta chain sequence. The same CDR3 can be traced to other DNA sequences in this sample. The data originate from a study of blood T cell repertoires in COVID-19. Study background: Specimens from acute and convalescent COVID-19 originated in the United States, Italy and Spain. T cells, B-cell-depleted T cells, or PBMCs provided the cDNA or gDNA that served as material.

CDR1 and CDR2 (germline): GTSNPN, SVGIG (reference sequence). This CDR3 spans 13 amino acids. V lost 0 bases to trimming and J lost 0 bases, with 3 bases between them. Methods used by the authors: Amplification of reference gene primers was used by the study to estimate nucleated cell counts. Generated by immunoSEQ multiplex PCR, the TCRdb table keeps only in-frame clones and is missing some. The V and J calls and clone size are taken from that table; D and trimming were inferred from the DNA. The table lists more than 70,000 clones, roughly 80% of them singletons, with about a tenth in the top ten. The chain joins TRBV30 to TRBJ1-5; no reliable D call. The clonotype was recovered from a human donor in a cohort sampled during active COVID-19. Sequenced: peripheral blood. The CDR3 nucleotides are TGTGCCTGGAGTGTGTATAGCAATCAGCCCCAGCATTTT. Its protein product is CAWSVYSNQPQHF.